One sample yielded the 26 T cell receptor beta chains listed below, sequenced in a study of T cell clonotyping in hematopoietic cell transplantation. Measured with immunoSEQ multiplex PCR; TCRdb has only the in-frame clones, and not every one. Of approximately 39,000 clones in the sample, around 95% are singletons; the top ten hold around 1.6%. Time point meaning: recipient sample about 28 days before transplant, after cytoreduction. The material was peripheral blood mononuclear cells, obtained before stem cell transplant. These receptor sequences come from a man aged 40-49 years with chronic myeloid leukemia. Some clones in this sample may be carry-over from other donors' samples.

V and J are TRBV19 and TRBJ2-3; TRBD1 matches at 8 bases. This CDR3 comprises 15 residues. V shed 5 bases, J shed 2 bases, and the junction held 6 bases outside the gene matches. Germline CDR1 and CDR2: LNHDA and SQIVND (reference sequence). This CDR3 is CASSLQGDLTDTQYF. The DNA for the CDR3 is TGTGCCAGTAGTTTACAGGGGGACCTCACAGATACGCAGTATTTT.

The chain links TRBV5-3 to TRBJ1-6, with 7 bases lining up with TRBD1. TRBV5-3 qualifies as an ORF whose function is uncertain. After removal of 4 bases from V and 10 bases from J, the junction contained 8 bases not matched to a gene. The CDR3 runs to 14 residues. The CDR3, as DNA: TGTGCCAGAAGCCCAGGGAGGGGGCAATCACCCCTCCACTTT. This sequence encodes CARSPGRGQSPLHF.

This chain joins TRBV6-6 and TRBJ2-7; the D gene is possibly TRBD1 (5 bases). The germline CDR1 and CDR2 sequences are MNHNY and SVGAGI (reference sequence). This CDR3 spans 11 amino acids. V dropped 8 bases and J dropped 3 bases, with 8 bases sitting between them. The CDR3 here is CASHRLYEQYF. CDR3 in DNA: TGTGCCAGCCACAGGCTCTACGAGCAGTACTTC.

V usage is TRBV5-1 and J usage is TRBJ1-6, with D hard to call. In germline, CDR1 is SGHRS, CDR2 YFSETQ. The CDR3 spans 12 residues. The V gene lost 2 bases and the J gene lost 7 bases, with 4 bases spanning the gap. This chain's CDR3 is CASSLENSPLHF. CDR3 sequence (DNA): TGCGCCAGCAGCTTAGAGAATTCACCCCTCCACTTT. Variable domain in full (rest from reference TRBV5-1 and TRBJ1-6): KAGVTQTPRYLIKTRGQQVTLSCSPISGHRSVSWYQQTPGQGLQFLFEYFSETQRNKGNFPGRFSGRQFSNSRSEMNVSTLELGDSALYLCASSLENSPLHFGNGTRLTVT.

The J gene is TRBJ1-6, the V gene TRBV14, with D maybe TRBD1 (6 bases). This CDR3 has 15 amino acids. V lost 4 bases, J lost 2 bases, and 9 bases lay in between. From germline, CDR1 is SGHDN and CDR2 FVKESK. The CDR3 DNA sequence: TGTGCCAGCAGCCGAGACAGGACCTATAATTCACCCCTCCACTTT. Translating it yields CASSRDRTYNSPLHF.

V and J are TRBV13 and TRBJ2-7; D tentatively fits TRBD1 or TRBD2 (6 bases each). The CDR3 has 13 amino acids. Germline CDR1 PRHDT, CDR2 FYEKMQ (reference sequence). Trimming left V 8 bases short and J 5 bases short, with 16 bases between. The CDR3 DNA follows: TGTGCCAGCGCGAGAGGGGGGCTCGACGAGCAGTACTTC. It is translated as CASARGGLDEQYF.

The rearrangement uses TRBV5-1 and TRBJ2-5; possible D gene TRBD2, 7 bases. CDR3 length: 14 residues. Germline-derived CDR1 and CDR2 are SGHRS and YFSETQ. Trimming pared 6 bases from V and 5 bases from J, leaving 17 bases between. CDR3 sequence (DNA): TGCGCCAGCACAGAGGGGGGGTTGGAGGAGACCCAGTACTTC. Translation: CASTEGGLEETQYF.

The chain links TRBV7-2 to TRBJ2-7; TRBD1 aligns across 9 bases. Trimming removed 2 bases from V and 6 bases from J; junction bases left unmatched: 8. CDR3 size: 15 residues. Germline V gene lookup returns CDR1 SGHTA and CDR2 FQGNSA. CDR3 nucleotide sequence: TGTGCCAGCAGCTTAAAGGGGACAGGGCAACGCGAGCAGTACTTC. Protein product: CASSLKGTGQREQYF. Combining the CDR3 with reference TRBV7-2 and TRBJ2-7 gives the whole variable domain GAGVSQSPSNKVTEKGKDVELRCDPISGHTALYWYRQSLGQGLEFLIYFQGNSAPDKSGLPSDRFSAERTGGSVSTLTIQRTQQEDSAVYLCASSLKGTGQREQYFGPGTRLTVT.

This chain connects TRBV6-5 to TRBJ2-6; no definite D call. With 7 bases removed from V and 0 bases from J, the gap between germline ends came to 10 bases. There are 15 residues in the CDR3. Germline CDR1 is MNHEY and CDR2 is SVGAGI. The CDR3 DNA reads as TGTGCCAGCACCCCCTGGGGCTCTGGGGCCAACGTCCTGACTTTC. Its translation is CASTPWGSGANVLTF.

The chain joins TRBV30 to TRBJ2-3; possibly TRBD2 for D (6 bases). CDR3 size: 13 residues. Trimming cost V 4 bases and J 3 bases, with 11 bases left between them. Germline-derived CDR1 and CDR2 are GTSNPN and SVGIG (reference sequence). The CDR3 reads CAWTAGRTDTQYF. The CDR3 bases are TGTGCCTGGACCGCGGGACGTACAGATACGCAGTATTTT.

The rearrangement uses TRBV7-8 and TRBJ1-5; D not resolved. V shed 5 bases and J shed 4 bases, with 18 bases lying between them. The CDR3 has 16 residues. From germline, CDR1 is SGHVS and CDR2 FQNEAQ. The DNA for the CDR3 is TGTGCCAGCAGCACCTCGGGAGGCCCTAATAATCAGCCCCAGCATTTT. This encodes CASSTSGGPNNQPQHF. Full variable domain (rest looked up from reference TRBV7-8 and TRBJ1-5): GAGVSQSPRYKVAKRGQDVALRCDPISGHVSLFWYQQALGQGPEFLTYFQNEAQLDKSGLPSDRFFAERPEGSVSTLKIQRTQQEDSAVYLCASSTSGGPNNQPQHFGDGTRLSIL.

The gene calls are TRBV28 and TRBJ2-5, with a possible D match to TRBD2 (6 bases). Between the trimmed V and J ends, which lost 3 bases and 5 bases, there was a span of 13 bases. Germline CDR1 and CDR2: MDHEN and SYDVKM. This CDR3 has 14 amino acids. The CDR3 nucleotides read TGTGCCAGCAGTTTCGGAGGGGTTGGGGAGACCCAGTACTTC. This codes for CASSFGGVGETQYF.

CDR3: CASHGGWTVEKLFF. CDR3 nucleotide sequence: TGTGCCAGCCACGGGGGGTGGACGGTCGAAAAACTGTTTTTT. This sequence joins TRBV6-6 and TRBJ1-4; maybe TRBD1 (5 bases). The CDR3 consists of 14 residues. Trimming left V 8 bases short and J 8 bases short, with 18 bases between. Germline CDR1 and CDR2: MNHNY and SVGAGI (reference sequence).

The chain combines TRBV13 with TRBJ1-2; D unclear. Germline V gene sequence: CDR1 PRHDT, CDR2 FYEKMQ (reference sequence). This CDR3 comprises 16 residues. V shed 1 base and J shed 0 bases, with 12 bases lying between them. As DNA, the CDR3 is TGTGCCAGCAGCTTAGCGGAGGTACCTCCTAACTATGGCTACACCTTC. Translation gives CASSLAEVPPNYGYTF.

This chain uses TRBV7-2 with TRBJ2-3, with TRBD1 identical over 8 bases. The V gene end was trimmed by 5 bases and the J gene end by 2 bases; junction bases not matched to a gene: 6. Germline assignment: CDR1 SGHTA and CDR2 FQGNSA. The CDR3 is 15 amino acids. In DNA, the CDR3 is TGTGCCAGCAGCCGACAGGGGTTATCCACAGATACGCAGTATTTT. Encoded protein: CASSRQGLSTDTQYF.

The rearrangement uses TRBV10-3 and TRBJ2-7; 9 nucleotides line up with TRBD1. With V trimmed by 2 bases and J by 6 bases, 5 bases remained unmatched. Germline values: CDR1 ENHRY, CDR2 SYGVKD. The CDR3 has 14 amino acids. The CDR3 here is CAISEGTGPREQYF. DNA for the CDR3: TGTGCCATCAGTGAGGGGACAGGGCCTCGCGAGCAGTACTTC.

The chain carries TRBV6-1 and TRBJ1-2; D unclear. Trimming shortened V by 0 bases and J by 6 bases, and 17 bases separated the two germline ends. CDR1 is MNHNS and CDR2 is SASEGT in the germline V gene. The CDR3 length is 16 residues. CDR3 DNA sequence: TGTGCCAGCAGTGAAGCGCTTTATGAAGGGAGGGATGGCTACACCTTC. Its translation: CASSEALYEGRDGYTF.

The chain couples TRBV2 to TRBJ2-2; D may be TRBD1 (5 bases). There are 14 residues in the CDR3. V was clipped by 7 bases and J by 0 bases, with 9 bases between them. Germline loops: CDR1 SNHLY, CDR2 FYNNEI. This chain's CDR3 is CASKRQSNTGELFF. The CDR3 nucleotides read TGTGCCAGCAAGAGACAGTCGAACACCGGGGAGCTGTTTTTT.

The J gene is TRBJ1-2, the V gene TRBV10-3; a possible D gene is TRBD1 (6 bases). Trimming took off 8 bases at V and 0 bases at J, with 10 bases between the two ends. Germline loops: CDR1 ENHRY, CDR2 SYGVKD. The CDR3 is 13 amino acids. The CDR3 region is CAIGDNSNYGYTF. The CDR3 DNA follows: TGTGCCATCGGGGACAATTCTAACTATGGCTACACCTTC.

The chain uses TRBV4-3 and TRBJ1-4, with TRBD1 matching 7 bases. From germline, CDR1 is LGHNA and CDR2 YSLEER. Germline trimming cut 4 bases from V and 8 bases from J; bases unmatched to any gene: 10. The CDR3 extends over 15 amino acids. CDR3 in DNA: TGCGCCAGCAGCCTCGATCACAGGGGTGGGGAAAAACTGTTTTTT. Translation: CASSLDHRGGEKLFF.

This clone was recorded only once. The CDR3 DNA reads TGTGCCAGCAGCCCTATAGGGGCGTCGGTCAACTCACCCCTCCACTTT. Translation: CASSPIGASVNSPLHF. The gene calls are TRBV6-6 and TRBJ1-6; possibly TRBD1 for D (5 bases). Per germline, CDR1 MNHNY and CDR2 SVGAGI (reference sequence). The CDR3 spans 16 residues. Trimming pared 6 bases from V and 10 bases from J, leaving 22 bases between.

This clone was detected once. The genes are TRBV6-1 and TRBJ2-5; tentatively, D is TRBD1 or TRBD2 (6 bases each). The CDR3 sequence is 15 residues long. Germline CDR1 reads MNHNS; CDR2 reads SASEGT. Trimming left V 5 bases short and J 2 bases short, with 15 bases between. Written as DNA, the CDR3 is TGTGCCAGCAGTTCGAACCAGGGGAGGCAAGAGACCCAGTACTTC. Residues: CASSSNQGRQETQYF.

This sequence joins TRBV19 and TRBJ2-5, with TRBD1 matching 7 bases. The CDR3 totals 13 residues. J lost 5 bases, V lost 6 bases, and 6 bases had no gene match. Looked up from germline, CDR1 is LNHDA and CDR2 is SQIVND (reference sequence). The CDR3: CASRAQGYETQYF. CDR3 nucleotides: TGTGCCAGTAGGGCACAGGGGTATGAGACCCAGTACTTC.

V and J are TRBV4-1 and TRBJ1-5, with TRBD1 as a possible D gene (6 bases). The CDR3 has 16 amino acids. Looked up from germline, CDR1 is MGHRA and CDR2 is YSYEKL. Deletions cut 4 bases from V and 5 bases from J, with 18 bases between. In DNA form, the CDR3 reads TGCGCCAGCAGCCTCAAGGCGGGGGGGGGCGATCAGCCCCAGCATTTT. This encodes CASSLKAGGGDQPQHF.

The chain uses TRBV29-1 and TRBJ1-1; a weak D match, TRBD1 (6 bases). CDR3 length: 15 amino acids. CDR1 and CDR2 (germline): SQVTM, ANQGSEA. Trimming cost V 1 base and J 1 base, with 13 bases left between them. The CDR3 is CSVEGQAGANTEAFF. CDR3 bases: TGCAGCGTTGAAGGGCAGGCAGGGGCGAACACTGAAGCTTTCTTT.

The table lists this clone with a few counts. The rearrangement joins TRBV5-1 to TRBJ2-7, with a possible D match to TRBD2 (6 bases). This CDR3 spans 15 amino acids. Per germline, CDR1 SGHRS and CDR2 YFSETQ. V was trimmed by 0 bases and J by 4 bases, leaving 14 bases between them. CDR3 DNA: TGCGCCAGCAGCTTGGGGTGGGACTTCGGGTACGAGCAGTACTTC. It is translated as CASSLGWDFGYEQYF.